The TCR beta chain described here comes from a study of T cells in Graves' hyperthyroidism and ophthalmopathy (dated by TCRdb to the late 2010s). Describing the broader study: Peripheral blood was collected at initial diagnosis, before any treatment. According to the paper, TCR Vbeta CDR3 sequencing was carried out on around 140 peripheral blood samples, which came from about 45 ophthalmopathy, 80 or so hyperthyroidism and roughly 17 progressor patients. TCR V-J signatures able to tell the groups apart were searched for in a discovery cohort of 90 to 100 patients, of whom over 40 had Graves' ophthalmopathy and some 60 had stable Graves' hyperthyroidism. Following sampling, methimazole starting at 30 mg daily was given to hyperthyroidism patients, and high-dose intravenous methylprednisolone was given to ophthalmopathy patients. Thyroid tissue and blood T-cell repertoires from about six Graves' hyperthyroidism patients were also compared in the study. Prospective prediction of ophthalmopathy was tested in an independent validation cohort of about 19 hyperthyroidism patients and some 17 patients who later progressed to ophthalmopathy. The roughly 91 discovery patients were randomly divided into training and test sets at a 7:3 ratio. General findings and caveats noted by the study authors: Ophthalmopathy was separated from stable hyperthyroidism by a 13 V-J signature model, with 85% to 90% sensitivity and 81% to 82% specificity obtained in cross-validation and 80%/75% obtained in testing. Most expanded thyroid clonotypes (frequency above 0.001) were also detected in blood, suggesting blood repertoires may reflect thyroid immune responses. No statistical method was used to set the sample size in advance, and investigators knew the group allocation. During validation, the model predicted progression to ophthalmopathy a median of around 6 months ahead of onset, with approximately 70% sensitivity and more than 72% specificity.

Amplification of TCR beta CDR3 regions was carried out from RNA transcripts. For the first round of RT-PCR on the TCR CDR3, the HTBI primer set was used together with the Qiagen OneStep RT-PCR kit. A second multiplex PCR round built the libraries, followed by size selection and purification. Libraries were sequenced paired-end with 100 bp reads on an Illumina HiSeq2000. As for how the authors treated the data: SOAPnuke was used to process the raw data, throwing out any read that contained adapters or uncalled bases, had a mean Phred below 15, or lacked an exact constant-primer or identifier match. High-quality paired reads were merged using COPE v1.2.5, and each unique nucleotide sequence was defined as a clonotype. MiTCR v1.1 was used to align the clonotypes against IMGT TRBV, TRBD and TRBJ reference segments. The analysis included only V-J combinations with a frequency above 0.0001, which together covered more than 98% of the repertoires. The TCS score was defined as the ratio of F50 (clonal expansion) to E x V (chaos), calculated using BLOSUM62-based TCRdist between CDR3 peptides within each V-J. Welch's t-statistics and random forest reduced roughly 500 V-J features to 10 to 15, which were used in a naive Bayes classifier (R e1071). The similarity between thyroid and blood repertoires was quantified using the Morisita-Horn index. TCRdb passed the public sequencing reads through fastp at Q25 and MiXCR, retaining productive beta sequences. Rows are combined by CDR3 protein, so each entry shows the most common genes and DNA. The authors' filters were not applied to this entry. The sample contains hundreds of thousands of distinct CDR3 sequences, roughly a third of them found a single time. Jointly, the top ten make up around 31% of the sample.

As encoded in the germline V gene, CDR1 is SQVTM while CDR2 is ANQGSEA. From the cysteine up to the phenylalanine, the CDR3 has a length of 13 residues. Only CDR3 DNA remains: 39 bases, in frame from the first base. V trim: 5 bases; J trim: 3 bases; unmatched bases: 7. A patient counted as having stable Graves' hyperthyroidism if no progression to ophthalmopathy occurred over 18 months of follow-up. Hyperthyroidism patients were newly diagnosed, with disease duration under 2 months, and aged 18 to 65 years. Exclusion was applied to patients with uncontrolled infections, other autoimmune diseases, pregnancy or lactation. Clinical symptoms, serum thyroxine and TRAb, thyroid ultrasound, and orbital computed tomography formed the basis for the diagnoses. PBMCs were isolated from 10 ml of fresh peripheral blood by Ficoll-Paque density gradient centrifugation. Total RNA was extracted using Trizol reagent, and RNA quality was assessed on an Agilent 2100 Bioanalyzer.

About this clonotype: The clone's antigen remains unknown. No base quality information exists; no much larger clone differs at one position.

This sequence was found in a woman in her thirties or forties with Graves' hyperthyroidism. The rearranged segments are TRBV29-1 and TRBJ2-7; TRBD1 matches 7 bases in the middle. The material sequenced was blood. Read as DNA, the sequence is TGCAGCGTTCTGGACAGGAATAGCTACGAGCAGTACTTC. This encodes CSVLDRNSYEQYF.